The 10 T cell receptor beta chains presented below share a single source sample, sequenced in a study of cytomegalovirus exposure and HLA in healthy donors. Produced via immunoSEQ multiplex PCR; TCRdb's table is partial and in-frame only. The sample contains over 150,000 clones, about 90% of which appear only once. The sequenced material came from PBMCs. Receptors were obtained from a woman between 18 and 29 years old in good health and CMV-seropositive.

This clone was detected once. This chain links TRBV2 with TRBJ2-5, with a possible D match to TRBD1 (6 bases). V lost 6 bases and J lost 4, with 15 bases in between. This CDR3 spans 14 amino acids. Germline V gene lookup returns CDR1 SNHLY and CDR2 FYNNEI. CDR3 sequence (DNA): TGTGCCAGCAGACCCGGGACACCGGGAGAGACCCAGTACTTC. It yields the protein CASRPGTPGETQYF. The full variable domain, its missing parts supplied by reference TRBV2 and TRBJ2-5, is EPEVTQTPSHQVTQMGQEVILRCVPISNHLYFYWYRQILGQKVEFLVSFYNNEISEKSEIFDDQFSVERPDGSNFTLKIRSTKLEDSAMYFCASRPGTPGETQYFGPGTRLLVL.

The gene calls are TRBV7-3 and TRBJ1-5, with 8 bases fitting TRBD1. CDR1 is SGHTA and CDR2 is FQGTGA in the germline V gene. Trimming removed 5 bases from V and 8 bases from J; junction bases left unmatched: 11. CDR3 size: 15 residues. CDR3 loop: CASSPGQAGGEPQHF. CDR3 bases: TGTGCCAGCAGCCCGGGACAGGCTGGAGGGGAGCCCCAGCATTTT.

The chain has TRBV6-1 and TRBJ2-1, with 7 bases aligning to TRBD2. The germline V gene encodes CDR1 MNHNS and CDR2 SASEGT. The CDR3 length is 16 residues. V lost 2 bases and J lost 7; bases outside the gene matches: 11. Written as DNA, the CDR3 is TGTGCCAGCAGTGAAACCGCGGGAGTGGGAAAAAATGAGCAGTTCTTC. It specifies CASSETAGVGKNEQFF.

The V gene is TRBV13, the J gene TRBJ2-7; D is unresolved. Germline loops: CDR1 PRHDT, CDR2 FYEKMQ (reference sequence). The CDR3 covers 13 residues. V gave up 5 bases and J gave up 2 bases, with 10 bases separating them. The CDR3 is CASSPTQTYEQYF. DNA of the CDR3: TGTGCCAGCAGCCCCACACAAACCTACGAGCAGTACTTC.

This chain connects TRBV5-4 to TRBJ2-5; unclear D gene. Germline values: CDR1 SGHNT, CDR2 YYREEE (reference sequence). V shed 5 bases and J shed 5 bases, with 13 bases lying between them. CDR3 length equals 13 residues. Written as DNA, the CDR3 is TGTGCCAGCAGTCCCCCAAACGGGGAGACCCAGTACTTC. It translates to CASSPPNGETQYF.

The rearrangement joins TRBV27 to TRBJ1-1; D call uncertain. The germline V gene has CDR1 MNHEY and CDR2 SMNVEV (reference sequence). The CDR3 loop spans 14 amino acids. The germline V and J ends were trimmed by 3 bases and 4 bases, with 12 bases remaining between them. CDR3 amino acids: CASSLRAEITEAFF. The CDR3 region has the DNA TGTGCCAGCAGTTTGAGGGCAGAAATCACTGAAGCTTTCTTT.

The V and J genes are TRBV4-2 and TRBJ2-2; 14 bases map to TRBD2. Germline V lookup: CDR1 LGHNA, CDR2 YNFKEQ. The CDR3 covers 16 residues. Losses at the gene ends were 0 bases for V and 7 bases for J; bases not matched to a gene: 1. CDR3 region: CASSQDGTSGGGELFF. Here the CDR3 DNA reads TGTGCCAGCAGCCAAGACGGGACTAGCGGGGGCGGGGAGCTGTTTTTT.

The table lists this clone with a count of one. This chain joins TRBV5-6 and TRBJ2-5, with 10 bases matching TRBD1. The CDR3 runs 15 residues. CDR1 and CDR2 (germline): SGHDT, YYEEEE. V lost 4 bases to trimming and J lost 4 bases; unmatched junction nucleotides: 7. The DNA for the CDR3 is TGTGCCAGCAGCCTGGGACAGGGGATGGGAGAGACCCAGTACTTC. It codes for CASSLGQGMGETQYF. Looking up the rest from reference TRBV5-6 and TRBJ2-5 gives the full variable domain: DAGVTQSPTHLIKTRGQQVTLRCSPKSGHDTVSWYQQALGQGPQFIFQYYEEEERQRGNFPDRFSGHQFPNYSSELNVNALLLGDSALYLCASSLGQGMGETQYFGPGTRLLVL.

The chain carries TRBV28 and TRBJ2-7, with 12 bases aligning to TRBD2. Germline V gene sequence: CDR1 MDHEN, CDR2 SYDVKM. The ends lost 8 bases at V and 5 bases at J; junction bases unmatched: 7. The CDR3 spans 14 residues. The DNA for the CDR3 is TGTGCCAGCGGACCGACTAGCGGGAGACACGAGCAGTACTTC. This sequence encodes CASGPTSGRHEQYF.

This clone was recorded once. The CDR3 bases are TGTGCCAGCAGTTCCGGGACAGGGGTCTACGAGCAGTACTTC. Translating it yields CASSSGTGVYEQYF. J is TRBJ2-7 and V is TRBV6-5; TRBD1 matches at 10 bases. This CDR3 spans 14 amino acids. Germline V gene sequence: CDR1 MNHEY, CDR2 SVGAGI. The junction had 3 bases not matched to a gene; V was cut back by 4 bases and J by 3 bases.